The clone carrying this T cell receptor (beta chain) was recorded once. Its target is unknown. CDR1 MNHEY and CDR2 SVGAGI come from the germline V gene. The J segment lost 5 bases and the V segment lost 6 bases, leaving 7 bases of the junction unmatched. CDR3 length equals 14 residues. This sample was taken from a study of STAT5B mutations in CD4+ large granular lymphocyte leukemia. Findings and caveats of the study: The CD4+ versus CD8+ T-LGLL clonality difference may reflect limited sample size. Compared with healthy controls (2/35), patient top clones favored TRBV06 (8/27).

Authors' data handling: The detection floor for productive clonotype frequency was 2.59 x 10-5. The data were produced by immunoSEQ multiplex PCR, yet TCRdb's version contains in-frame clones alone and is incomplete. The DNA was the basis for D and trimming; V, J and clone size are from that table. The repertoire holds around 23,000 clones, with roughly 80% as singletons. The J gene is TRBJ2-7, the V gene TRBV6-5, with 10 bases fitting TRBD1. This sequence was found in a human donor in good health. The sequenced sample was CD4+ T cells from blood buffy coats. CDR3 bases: TGTGCCAGCAGCGCGGACAGGGGGGCCCACGAGCAGTACTTC. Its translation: CASSADRGAHEQYF.